Reported below is one TCR beta chain. This sample was included in a study of control samples from healthy donors and cancer patients. The protocol was immunoSEQ multiplex PCR, while the TCRdb copy is restricted to in-frame clones and leaves out a portion. The table has about 180,000 clones, 90% to 95% seen once. Germline CDR1 reads MNHNS; CDR2 reads SASEGT. Trimming pared 4 bases from V and 1 base from J, leaving 17 bases between. There are 16 residues in the CDR3. The V call is TRBV6-1, the J call TRBJ2-7; D gene unclear. The sequencing sample was made of blood. The receptor was isolated from a man in his thirties or forties in good health. This CDR3 is CASSVGQELGSYEQYF. The CDR3 DNA sequence: TGTGCCAGCAGTGTTGGGCAGGAGTTAGGATCCTACGAGCAGTACTTC.